This TCR beta chain originates from a study of cytomegalovirus exposure and HLA in healthy donors. The PCR made use of 60 Vbeta and 13 Jbeta primers. Repertoires were generated with immunoSEQ multiplex PCR, while TCRdb's copy carries only in-frame clones and drops some. The sample table includes 96,000 or so clones. Comment on this clone: No antigen is known for it.

Study-wide findings and caveats: Previously analyzed data showed that most TCR beta V segments were productive at a frequency of about 87% or about 30%. An analysis was carried out later, and it reportedly showed fewer N-insertions in an Asian-associated ancestry cluster than the approximately 700-donor mean.

The receptor comes from a woman in her twenties or thirties in good health and CMV-seronegative. Sequencing was done on a sample of PBMCs.

CDR3 DNA sequence: TGTGCCAGCAGCCAGAGGGCCGGGACTAGCGGGGGGGCGTTCGAGACCCAGTACTTC. Amino acid sequence: CASSQRAGTSGGAFETQYF. The gene calls are TRBV4-2 and TRBJ2-5; the match to TRBD2 covers 16 bases. This CDR3 has 19 amino acids. The junction had 12 bases not matched to a gene; V was cut back by 3 bases and J by 5 bases. The V gene's germline CDR1 is LGHNA and CDR2 YNFKEQ.